Presented here are 26 T cell receptor beta chains from one specimen sequenced in a study of OX40 agonist ivuxolimab in advanced cancers. Measured with immunoSEQ multiplex PCR; TCRdb has only the in-frame clones, and not every one. The sample lists around 67,000 clones, 80% occurring once. This specimen consisted of CD4+ or CD8+ T cells sorted from blood, obtained in a trial of the OX40 agonist ivuxolimab. The receptors shown here come from an adult with an advanced solid tumor such as melanoma, head and neck, liver or kidney cancer.

The genes are TRBV7-3 and TRBJ2-5; possible D gene TRBD1, 6 bases. The germline V and J ends were trimmed by 5 bases and 4 bases, with 17 bases remaining between them. Germline V lookup: CDR1 SGHTA, CDR2 FQGTGA. The CDR3 covers 15 residues. The CDR3 here is CASSITGDIIETQYF. DNA for the CDR3: TGTGCCAGCAGCATTACCGGGGACATAATAGAGACCCAGTACTTC.

This chain uses TRBV30 with TRBJ1-2; D remains unclear. This CDR3 has 12 residues. With 3 bases removed from V and 4 bases from J, the gap between germline ends came to 9 bases. Germline CDR1 GTSNPN, CDR2 SVGIG (reference sequence). CDR3 protein: CAWRVGIYGYTF. The DNA for the CDR3 is TGTGCCTGGAGAGTTGGGATCTATGGCTACACCTTC. Full variable domain (outside the CDR3, taken from reference TRBV30 and TRBJ1-2): SQTIHQWPATLVQPVGSPLSLECTVEGTSNPNLYWYRQAAGRGLQLLFYSVGIGQISSEVPQNLSASRPQDRQFILSSKKLLLSDSGFYLCAWRVGIYGYTFGSGTRLTVV.

This clone appeared a few times. The genes are TRBV5-1 and TRBJ1-1, with 7 positions matching TRBD1. Unmatched junction bases numbered 4, after V lost 8 bases and J lost 6 bases. The germline V gene has CDR1 SGHRS and CDR2 YFSETQ. The CDR3 extends over 11 amino acids. This chain's CDR3 is CASRQGPEAFF. The CDR3 region has the DNA TGCGCCAGTCGACAGGGCCCTGAAGCTTTCTTT.

J is TRBJ2-5 and V is TRBV7-6; D not certain. Trimming cost V 5 bases and J 7 bases, with 11 bases left between them. The CDR3 covers 12 residues. Germline V gene sequence: CDR1 SGHVS, CDR2 FNYEAQ. The CDR3 sequence: CASSPRTLTQYF. The CDR3, as DNA: TGTGCCAGCAGCCCCCGGACCCTGACCCAGTACTTC. The variable domain in full, completed from reference TRBV7-6 and TRBJ2-5, reads GAGVSQSPRYKVTKRGQDVALRCDPISGHVSLYWYRQALGQGPEFLTYFNYEAQQDKSGLPNDRFSAERPEGSISTLTIQRTEQRDSAMYRCASSPRTLTQYFGPGTRLLVL.

This clone was recorded a few times. The chain recombines TRBV5-6 with TRBJ1-2; the D gene is possibly TRBD1 (5 bases). V was trimmed by 0 bases and J by 7 bases, leaving 13 bases between them. Germline V CDR1 and CDR2: SGHDT, YYEEEE. The CDR3 extends over 14 amino acids. CDR3 in DNA: TGTGCCAGCAGCTTGGAGGGCAGGGACTCTGGCTACACCTTC. Translated, it gives CASSLEGRDSGYTF.

The CDR3 DNA reads TGTGCCTGGAGTGGACGAACCGGGACAGGGGATGGCTACACCTTC. It codes for CAWSGRTGTGDGYTF. The V gene is TRBV30, the J gene TRBJ1-2; 10 nucleotides align to TRBD1. J was trimmed by 6 bases and V by 1 base; bases with no gene match: 8. This CDR3 is 15 amino acids long. CDR1 is GTSNPN, CDR2 SVGIG, per germline (reference sequence).

Here the CDR3 reads CASSPIQGWGETQYF. The CDR3 DNA reads TGTGCCAGCAGCCCGATACAGGGTTGGGGAGAGACCCAGTACTTC. This rearrangement joins TRBV11-2 to TRBJ2-5, with D possibly matching TRBD1 (6 bases). Germline-derived CDR1 and CDR2 are SGHAT and FQNNGV. Trimming stripped 5 bases from V and 4 bases from J, with 17 bases between. The CDR3 has 15 amino acids. Full variable domain (rest looked up from reference TRBV11-2 and TRBJ2-5): EAGVAQSPRYKIIEKRQSVAFWCNPISGHATLYWYQQILGQGPKLLIQFQNNGVVDDSQLPKDRFSAERLKGVDSTLKIQPAKLEDSAVYLCASSPIQGWGETQYFGPGTRLLVL.

The chain employs TRBV14 and TRBJ2-2; a weak D match, TRBD2 (6 bases). The germline V gene encodes CDR1 SGHDN and CDR2 FVKESK. V gave up 5 bases and J gave up 1 base, with 14 bases separating them. The CDR3 covers 16 residues. The CDR3 region has the DNA TGTGCCAGCAGCTTAATGACGGGACTGAACACCGGGGAGCTGTTTTTT. Its protein is CASSLMTGLNTGELFF. Looking up the rest from reference TRBV14 and TRBJ2-2 gives the full variable domain: EAGVTQFPSHSVIEKGQTVTLRCDPISGHDNLYWYRRVMGKEIKFLLHFVKESKQDESGMPNNRFLAERTGGTYSTLKVQPAELEDSGVYFCASSLMTGLNTGELFFGEGSRLTVL.

This chain uses TRBV7-9 with TRBJ2-3; D is unresolved. The ends were cut back, 7 bases at V and 4 bases at J, with 9 bases in the middle. The CDR3 totals 12 residues. Germline CDR1 is SEHNR and CDR2 is FQNEAQ (reference sequence). CDR3 in amino acids: CASTPASDTQYF. CDR3 sequence (DNA): TGTGCCAGCACTCCTGCCTCAGATACGCAGTATTTT.

This clone was counted once. The chain is built from TRBV5-1 and TRBJ2-3; 7 bases agree with TRBD1. The germline V gene has CDR1 SGHRS and CDR2 YFSETQ. The CDR3 runs to 16 residues. The trim removed 0 bases at V and 2 bases at J, leaving 6 bases unmatched. As DNA, the CDR3 is TGCGCCAGCAGCTTGGGGGGGACAGCAATCACAGATACGCAGTATTTT. Translation: CASSLGGTAITDTQYF.

This clone was observed a few times. V gene TRBV15 combines with J gene TRBJ2-7; the D is unclear. This CDR3 spans 12 amino acids. V gave up 2 bases and J gave up 7 bases, with 9 bases separating them. Germline loops: CDR1 LNHNV, CDR2 YYDKDF (reference sequence). The CDR3 sequence: CATSRTLGEQYF. CDR3 bases: TGTGCCACCAGCAGAACTTTGGGAGAGCAGTACTTC.

The chain recombines TRBV10-2 with TRBJ2-3; no definite D call. The CDR3 contains 17 residues. V was clipped by 6 bases and J by 0 bases, with 19 bases between them. CDR1 and CDR2 from the germline V gene are WSHSY and SAAADI. CDR3 amino acids: CASRERPSRSSTDTQYF. In DNA form, the CDR3 reads TGCGCCAGCAGGGAACGCCCCAGCCGGTCGAGCACAGATACGCAGTATTTT.

V gene TRBV7-6 combines with J gene TRBJ1-1, with TRBD1 identical over 7 bases. Trimming at V came to 1 base and at J to 1 base, leaving 12 bases not matched to a gene. CDR1 is SGHVS and CDR2 is FNYEAQ in the germline V gene. CDR3 length: 18 residues. Written as DNA, the CDR3 is TGTGCCAGCAGCTTAGTAACGCCACAGGGGTATTCGAACACTGAAGCTTTCTTT. Translated, it gives CASSLVTPQGYSNTEAFF.

The chain uses TRBV19 and TRBJ2-2; a weak D match, TRBD1 (5 bases). Germline CDR1 and CDR2: LNHDA and SQIVND (reference sequence). The CDR3 length is 13 residues. Trimming left V 5 bases short and J 6 bases short, with 10 bases between. CDR3 coding DNA: TGTGCCAGTAGTGGACAAAGGGCCGGGGAGCTGTTTTTT. Encoded protein: CASSGQRAGELFF.

DNA for the CDR3: TGTGCCAGCAACCCCGGGGGGCGGGGTGAGCAGTTCTTC. Translation: CASNPGGRGEQFF. The chain is built from TRBV7-2 and TRBJ2-1; tentative D call: TRBD2 (7 bases). Germline V lookup: CDR1 SGHTA, CDR2 FQGNSA. Trimming removed 7 bases at V and 9 bases at J, with 16 bases between. The CDR3 length is 13 residues.

The rearrangement uses TRBV13 and TRBJ1-4, with D hard to call. There are 12 residues in the CDR3. Between the trimmed V and J ends, which lost 1 base and 8 bases, there was a span of 5 bases. Germline loops: CDR1 PRHDT, CDR2 FYEKMQ (reference sequence). The CDR3 DNA is TGTGCCAGCAGCTTAGAAGGGGAAAAACTGTTTTTT. This encodes CASSLEGEKLFF.

The chain uses TRBV30 and TRBJ1-2; no clear D gene. The V end was cut by 2 bases, the J end by 1 base, with 14 bases between. Germline assignment: CDR1 GTSNPN and CDR2 SVGIG (reference sequence). CDR3 length equals 15 residues. This chain's CDR3 is CAWSTSGPLNYGYTF. In nucleotides, the CDR3 is TGTGCCTGGAGTACCTCCGGGCCGCTTAACTATGGCTACACCTTC.

The chain has TRBV23-1 and TRBJ1-2, with no clear D. TRBV23-1 is an open reading frame, and its role is uncertain. There are 13 residues in the CDR3. Trimming removed 2 bases from V and 8 bases from J, with 12 bases in between. CDR3 sequence (DNA): TGCGCCAGCAGTCAACGAGGACCAGTAGGCTACACCTTC. Translation gives CASSQRGPVGYTF.

This rearrangement joins TRBV5-6 to TRBJ1-5, with D perhaps matching TRBD1 (5 bases). Trimming stripped 3 bases from V and 3 bases from J, with 19 bases between. CDR1 and CDR2 (germline): SGHDT, YYEEEE. This CDR3 has 17 amino acids. The CDR3 spells CASSSLADGGPNQPQHF. In DNA, the CDR3 is TGTGCCAGCAGCTCCCTTGCGGACGGGGGTCCCAATCAGCCCCAGCATTTT.

The J gene is TRBJ2-2, the V gene TRBV5-4, with TRBD1 identical over 9 bases. CDR1 is SGHNT and CDR2 is YYREEE in the germline V gene (reference sequence). Losses at the gene ends were 3 bases for V and 1 base for J; bases not matched to a gene: 4. The CDR3 is 16 amino acids. CDR3 DNA: TGTGCCAGCAGCTCTCCGGGACAGGGGAACACCGGGGAGCTGTTTTTT. Protein product: CASSSPGQGNTGELFF.

This clone has a single count. V is TRBV18 and J is TRBJ1-5; maybe TRBD1 (5 bases). The CDR3 contains 16 residues. The V and J ends lost 0 bases and 0 bases respectively, with 9 bases between them. Per the germline V gene, CDR1 is KGHSH and CDR2 is LQKENI. In DNA, the CDR3 is TGTGCCAGCTCACCACCGGGGGGAAGTAGCAATCAGCCCCAGCATTTT. This translates into CASSPPGGSSNQPQHF.

This clone was detected only once. V is TRBV6-6 and J is TRBJ2-7; D assignment may be TRBD1 or TRBD2 (6 bases each). Germline CDR1 is MNHNY and CDR2 is SVGAGI (reference sequence). V was pared by 6 bases and J by 3 bases, with 15 bases between. This CDR3 is built from 14 residues. CDR3 protein: CASRGGQDFYEQYF. CDR3 nucleotide sequence: TGTGCCAGCAGAGGGGGGCAAGATTTCTACGAGCAGTACTTC.

This clone was seen only a few times. The chain has TRBV6-5 and TRBJ2-2; TRBD2 agrees at 8 bases. The CDR3 covers 14 residues. The ends lost 11 bases at V and 0 bases at J; junction bases unmatched: 5. Per germline, CDR1 MNHEY and CDR2 SVGAGI. CDR3 residues: CASRGLANTGELFF. CDR3 coding DNA: TGTGCCTCAAGGGGACTAGCGAACACCGGGGAGCTGTTTTTT.

The CDR3, as DNA: TGTGCCAGCAGCCCCCCCGGGGCAGGGGGCTCTGGGGAGCAGTACTTC. Residues: CASSPPGAGGSGEQYF. The V call is TRBV5-8, the J call TRBJ2-7, with 8 nucleotides matching TRBD1. J lost 7 bases, V lost 4 bases, and 16 bases had no gene match. The CDR3 length is 16 residues. Germline CDR1 SGHTS, CDR2 YDEGEE.

This clone appeared a single time. This chain joins TRBV7-2 and TRBJ1-2; D is unclear. The germline CDR1 and CDR2 sequences are SGHTA and FQGNSA. V lost 7 bases and J 6 bases, leaving 18 bases between the germline ends. The length of the CDR3 is 14 residues. The CDR3 here is CASTPDSSGDGYTF. CDR3 DNA sequence: TGTGCCAGCACCCCTGATTCTTCTGGAGATGGCTACACCTTC.

This clone was recorded a few times. The V gene is TRBV25-1, the J gene TRBJ2-2; 10 bases agree with TRBD1. The V gene end was trimmed by 2 bases and the J gene end by 4 bases; junction bases not matched to a gene: 4. This CDR3 region has 16 residues. Germline V gives CDR1 MGHDK, CDR2 SYGVNS. For the CDR3, the DNA is TGTGCCAGCAGTGAACGGGGACAGGGGATCACCGGGGAGCTGTTTTTT. This codes for CASSERGQGITGELFF.